These 25 T cell receptor beta chains originate from one sample sequenced in a study of shared clonotypes between healthy human individuals. Cells designated naive CD8 were CD45RO-negative and were positively selected for CCR7, with terminally differentiated effector memory CD45RA+ cells excluded. Method: immunoSEQ multiplex PCR; TCRdb's copy keeps in-frame clones and lacks some. The sample records about 2.1 million clones, more than 85% being singletons. The sequenced material came from naive CD8+ T cells from PBMCs. These receptors all stem from a man between 18 and 35 years old in good health. Some clones in this sample may be carry-over from other donors' samples.

This chain connects TRBV9 to TRBJ2-1; D assignment may be TRBD1 or TRBD2 (5 bases each). The germline V gene encodes CDR1 SGDLS and CDR2 YYNGEE. Trimming shortened V by 7 bases and J by 2 bases, and 13 bases separated the two germline ends. The CDR3 runs to 14 residues. As DNA, the CDR3 is TGTGCCAGCGGTGCAGGGCGGGCCTACAATGAGCAGTTCTTC. Amino acid sequence: CASGAGRAYNEQFF.

The chain employs TRBV5-1 and TRBJ2-7; 7 positions agree with TRBD1. J lost 3 bases, V lost 6 bases, and 6 bases had no gene match. CDR3 size: 13 residues. Germline V CDR1 and CDR2: SGHRS, YFSETQ. The CDR3 sequence: CASTPAGGYEQYF. The CDR3 coding sequence is TGCGCCAGCACTCCGGCAGGGGGCTACGAGCAGTACTTC.

The rearrangement links TRBV12-5 to TRBJ1-1, with a weak D call TRBD1 (6 bases). Germline-derived CDR1 and CDR2 are LGHNT and FRNRAP. With 6 bases removed from V and 4 bases from J, the gap between germline ends came to 18 bases. The CDR3 spans 15 residues. DNA for the CDR3: TGTGCTAGTGGCTTCGGGGGGCGAGGAGGCACTGAAGCTTTCTTT. Its translation is CASGFGGRGGTEAFF.

Note on this clone: Other nucleotide sequences from this sample produce the same CDR3. The rearrangement uses TRBV5-6 and TRBJ2-7; D is uncertain. The CDR3 consists of 14 residues. Trimming pared 0 bases from V and 0 bases from J, leaving 7 bases between. The germline CDR1 and CDR2 sequences are SGHDT and YYEEEE. CDR3 amino acids: CASSLGGSSYEQYF. CDR3 bases: TGTGCCAGCAGCTTGGGTGGCAGCTCCTACGAGCAGTACTTC.

V is TRBV14 and J is TRBJ2-2; D may be TRBD1 or TRBD2 (5 bases each). Germline CDR1 is SGHDN and CDR2 is FVKESK. The CDR3 is made up of 15 amino acids. V lost 6 bases, J lost 6 bases, and 17 bases lay in between. Here the CDR3 reads CASSPWDPTAGELFF. As DNA, the CDR3 is TGTGCCAGCAGTCCGTGGGACCCAACCGCCGGGGAGCTGTTTTTT.

This rearrangement joins TRBV5-1 to TRBJ2-6, with unresolved D. With 1 base removed from V and 0 bases from J, the gap between germline ends came to 17 bases. Germline loops: CDR1 SGHRS, CDR2 YFSETQ. The CDR3 covers 19 residues. The CDR3 protein is CASSLLRADHFSGANVLTF. The CDR3 DNA is TGCGCCAGCAGCTTGTTAAGGGCAGACCATTTCTCTGGGGCCAACGTCCTGACTTTC.

This sequence joins TRBV10-3 and TRBJ1-1; no clear D. From germline, CDR1 is ENHRY and CDR2 SYGVKD. The CDR3 length is 14 residues. Trimming shortened V by 6 bases and J by 5 bases, and 16 bases separated the two germline ends. CDR3: CAIRASVDGTEAFF. In DNA, the CDR3 is TGTGCCATCAGGGCTTCCGTTGACGGGACTGAAGCTTTCTTT.

On this clone: The same CDR3 is also encoded by other DNA sequences in this sample. The genes are TRBV19 and TRBJ2-7; no definite D call. The CDR3 extends over 11 amino acids. Germline V gene sequence: CDR1 LNHDA, CDR2 SQIVND (reference sequence). The ends were cut back, 5 bases at V and 4 bases at J, with 6 bases in the middle. For the CDR3, the DNA is TGTGCCAGTAGTCTTGGGTACGAGCAGTACTTC. Residues: CASSLGYEQYF.

V is TRBV4-2 and J is TRBJ2-3; D unresolved. Germline CDR1 LGHNA, CDR2 YNFKEQ. Trimming removed 3 bases at V and 1 base at J, with 14 bases between. The CDR3 consists of 16 residues. The DNA for the CDR3 is TGTGCCAGCAGCCAGGAGACTTCACGGCGCACAGATACGCAGTATTTT. This encodes CASSQETSRRTDTQYF.

The DNA for the CDR3 is TGTGCCAGCAGCTTACGTGGCGGGAGCAATGAGCAGTTCTTC. Its protein is CASSLRGGSNEQFF. The genes are TRBV7-9 and TRBJ2-1; 7 bases match TRBD2. CDR1 is SEHNR, CDR2 FQNEAQ, per germline (reference sequence). This CDR3 contains 14 residues. After removal of 2 bases from V and 6 bases from J, the junction contained 4 bases not matched to a gene.

This chain links TRBV7-2 with TRBJ1-2, with a tentative D call TRBD1 (6 bases). With 1 base removed from V and 8 bases from J, the gap between germline ends came to 14 bases. Germline CDR1 and CDR2: SGHTA and FQGNSA. The CDR3 has 14 amino acids. CDR3 sequence reads: CASSLVSGGGGYTF. The CDR3 nucleotides read TGTGCCAGCAGCTTAGTATCCGGGGGCGGAGGCTACACCTTC.

The J gene is TRBJ1-2, the V gene TRBV4-3; perhaps TRBD1 as D (6 bases). V was pared by 0 bases and J by 5 bases, with 10 bases between. Germline CDR1 reads LGHNA; CDR2 reads YSLEER. The CDR3 length is 14 residues. CDR3 nucleotides: TGCGCCAGCAGCCAAGAGGAGGGGGGGTATGGCTACACCTTC. Translated: CASSQEEGGYGYTF.

V gene TRBV30 combines with J gene TRBJ2-3, with D uncertain. This CDR3 comprises 13 residues. With 2 bases removed from V and 5 bases from J, the gap between germline ends came to 11 bases. Looked up from germline, CDR1 is GTSNPN and CDR2 is SVGIG (reference sequence). The CDR3 nucleotides read TGTGCCTGGAGTACTGAGACCGGAGATACGCAGTATTTT. The encoded protein is CAWSTETGDTQYF.

V gene TRBV25-1 combines with J gene TRBJ1-1, with D maybe TRBD1 (5 bases). In germline, CDR1 is MGHDK, CDR2 SYGVNS. The CDR3 has 13 residues. Trimming pared 0 bases from V and 10 bases from J, leaving 12 bases between. This CDR3 reads CASSEYSAGGAFF. In DNA, the CDR3 is TGTGCCAGCAGTGAATACTCCGCTGGGGGAGCTTTCTTT.

Note on this clone: The sample carries other DNA sequences with the same CDR3. The J gene is TRBJ2-7, the V gene TRBV28; TRBD2 matches 9 bases. Germline V gives CDR1 MDHEN, CDR2 SYDVKM. The CDR3 is 16 amino acids. Trimming cost V 2 bases and J 1 base; bases outside gene matches: 6. The CDR3 reads CASSLGLAGTSYEQYF. In DNA form, the CDR3 reads TGTGCCAGCAGTTTAGGGCTAGCGGGGACTTCCTACGAGCAGTACTTC.

V usage is TRBV6-1 and J usage is TRBJ2-1; 9 bases fit TRBD1. V shed 8 bases and J 4 bases; nucleotides not matched to a gene: 6. Germline V gene data show CDR1 as MNHNS and CDR2 as SASEGT. The CDR3 length is 14 residues. The CDR3 region has the DNA TGTGCCAGCTGGGGACAGGGAGTTTACAATGAGCAGTTCTTC. Residues: CASWGQGVYNEQFF.

The table lists this clone with a count of one. The CDR3 loop is CSVEGRDILNTEAFF. The CDR3 DNA sequence: TGCAGCGTTGAGGGACGGGATATCCTGAACACTGAAGCTTTCTTT. The chain recombines TRBV29-1 with TRBJ1-1; TRBD1 is a possible D gene (5 bases). This CDR3 comprises 15 residues. Germline-derived CDR1 and CDR2 are SQVTM and ANQGSEA. The V end lost 3 bases, the J end lost 0 bases, and 14 bases lay between the germline ends.

This clone was detected only once. The chain carries TRBV13 and TRBJ1-4; 7 nucleotides match TRBD1. Looked up from germline, CDR1 is PRHDT and CDR2 is FYEKMQ (reference sequence). J lost 6 bases, V lost 3 bases, and 4 bases had no gene match. The CDR3 has 14 residues. This CDR3 reads CASSLDGTDEKLFF. The DNA for the CDR3 is TGTGCCAGCAGCTTGGATGGGACAGATGAAAAACTGTTTTTT.

CDR3 sequence: CASSPRTGRHEQYF. CDR3 nucleotides: TGTGCCAGTAGTCCCCGGACAGGGAGGCACGAGCAGTACTTC. This sequence joins TRBV19 and TRBJ2-7; the match to TRBD1 covers 8 bases. Germline loops: CDR1 LNHDA, CDR2 SQIVND (reference sequence). The CDR3 has 14 residues. J lost 5 bases, V lost 5 bases, and 8 bases had no gene match.

V gene TRBV28 combines with J gene TRBJ1-1; D is unresolved. V dropped 2 bases and J dropped 6 bases, with 7 bases sitting between them. CDR3 length: 12 residues. Germline CDR1 is MDHEN and CDR2 is SYDVKM. The chain's CDR3 is CASSLGEAEAFF. CDR3 in DNA: TGTGCCAGCAGTTTAGGGGAGGCTGAAGCTTTCTTT.

This sequence joins TRBV28 and TRBJ2-1; D is ambiguous. The V end was cut by 7 bases, the J end by 0 bases, with 13 bases between. The CDR3 consists of 15 residues. The germline V gene encodes CDR1 MDHEN and CDR2 SYDVKM. CDR3 sequence reads: CASTIGLLSYNEQFF. The CDR3 coding sequence is TGTGCCAGCACCATCGGTCTCCTCTCCTACAATGAGCAGTTCTTC.

This clone was detected only once. The chain carries TRBV4-3 and TRBJ1-1; D unresolved. In germline, CDR1 is LGHNA, CDR2 YSLEER. The germline V and J ends were trimmed by 1 base and 1 base, with 10 bases remaining between them. The CDR3 spans 15 residues. CDR3 DNA: TGCGCCAGCAGCCAAGGTCCGGGAGGGAACACTGAAGCTTTCTTT. Residues: CASSQGPGGNTEAFF.

This chain links TRBV27 with TRBJ1-4; D perhaps matches TRBD1 (5 bases). Trimming removed 5 bases at V and 7 bases at J, with 14 bases between. Per germline, CDR1 MNHEY and CDR2 SMNVEV (reference sequence). The length of the CDR3 is 14 residues. In nucleotides, the CDR3 is TGTGCCAGCAGTGCCACAGGCTCGTTTGAAAAACTGTTTTTT. Translated: CASSATGSFEKLFF. Supplemented by reference TRBV27 and TRBJ1-4, the full variable domain reads EAQVTQNPRYLITVTGKKLTVTCSQNMNHEYMSWYRQDPGLGLRQIYYSMNVEVTDKGDVPEGYKVSRKEKRNFPLILESPSPNQTSLYFCASSATGSFEKLFFGSGTQLSVL.

V is TRBV19 and J is TRBJ1-3, with 7 bases lining up with TRBD1. Germline values: CDR1 LNHDA, CDR2 SQIVND (reference sequence). V dropped 0 bases and J dropped 8; count of bases not matched to a gene: 7. The CDR3 runs to 15 residues. As DNA, the CDR3 is TGTGCCAGTAGTATAGAAAATGGGACAGACGACACCATATATTTT. This gives the protein CASSIENGTDDTIYF.

This chain connects TRBV5-1 to TRBJ2-7; TRBD2 aligns across 9 bases. The CDR3 consists of 14 residues. Germline-derived CDR1 and CDR2 are SGHRS and YFSETQ. V lost 5 bases, J lost 4 bases, and 7 bases stayed unmatched. CDR3 DNA sequence: TGCGCCAGCAGATGGTGGACTAGCGAATACGAGCAGTACTTC. Its protein product is CASRWWTSEYEQYF.